The T cell receptor beta chain described here comes from a study of blood T cell repertoires in COVID-19. Overall study context: Acute and convalescent COVID-19 specimens originated in the United States, Italy and Spain. T cells, B-cell-depleted T cells, or PBMCs provided the cDNA or gDNA that served as material.

Using immunoSEQ multiplex PCR, the repertoire was profiled, and TCRdb retains in-frame clones only, with some absent. The profile shows under 200,000 clones, about 86% of them singletons. This clone was recorded at least ten times. Sequencing was performed on peripheral blood. The receptor was derived from a man aged 50-60 years with active or convalescent COVID-19.

CDR3 nucleotide sequence: TGTGCCAGCAGTTATGCGGCAGAAAATTCACCCCTCCACTTT. Amino acids: CASSYAAENSPLHF. The chain is built from TRBV27 and TRBJ1-6, with D hard to call. Looked up from germline, CDR1 is MNHEY and CDR2 is SMNVEV (reference sequence). The CDR3 has 14 residues. Trimming cost V 4 bases and J 7 bases, with 11 bases left between them.